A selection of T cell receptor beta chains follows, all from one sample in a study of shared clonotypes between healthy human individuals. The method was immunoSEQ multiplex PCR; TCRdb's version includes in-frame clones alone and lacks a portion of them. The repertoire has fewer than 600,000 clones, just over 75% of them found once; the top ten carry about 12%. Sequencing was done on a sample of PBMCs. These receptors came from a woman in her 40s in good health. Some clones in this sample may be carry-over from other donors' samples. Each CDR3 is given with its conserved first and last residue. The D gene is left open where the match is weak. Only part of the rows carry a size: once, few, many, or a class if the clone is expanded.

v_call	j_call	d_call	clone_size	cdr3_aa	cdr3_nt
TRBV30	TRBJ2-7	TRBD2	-	CAWSPTAGRAGEQYF	TGTGCCTGGAGTCCCACAGCGGGGAGGGCCGGGGAGCAGTACTTC
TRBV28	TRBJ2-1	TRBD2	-	CASSLFRTSGTYNEQFF	TGTGCCAGCAGTTTATTTAGGACTAGCGGGACCTACAATGAGCAGTTCTTC
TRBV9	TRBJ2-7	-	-	CASSVVDSSYEQYF	TGTGCCAGCAGCGTAGTTGACTCGAGCTACGAGCAGTACTTC
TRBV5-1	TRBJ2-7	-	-	CASSIGSGEQYF	TGCGCCAGCAGCATCGGATCCGGCGAGCAGTACTTC
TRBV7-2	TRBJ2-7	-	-	CASSYGPYEQYF	TGTGCCAGCAGCTACGGGCCTTACGAGCAGTACTTC
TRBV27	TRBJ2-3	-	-	CASSGLSRTDTQYF	TGTGCCAGCAGTGGCCTTTCACGCACAGATACGCAGTATTTT
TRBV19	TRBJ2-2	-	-	CASKGAGSTNTGELFF	TGTGCCAGTAAAGGCGCAGGTTCGACGAACACCGGGGAGCTGTTTTTT
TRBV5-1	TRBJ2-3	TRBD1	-	CASSPGQGSGDTQYF	TGCGCCAGCAGCCCCGGACAGGGGTCGGGAGATACGCAGTATTTT
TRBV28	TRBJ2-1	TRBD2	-	CASSSGLAGGGEQFF	TGTGCCAGCAGTTCGGGACTAGCGGGAGGCGGTGAGCAGTTCTTC
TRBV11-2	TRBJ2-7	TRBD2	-	CASSLPLGLAYEQYF	TGTGCCAGCAGCCTTCCCCTAGGACTAGCCTACGAGCAGTACTTC
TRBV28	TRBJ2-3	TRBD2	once	CASRSGTGTDTQYF	TGTGCCAGCAGGAGCGGGACGGGTACAGATACGCAGTATTTT
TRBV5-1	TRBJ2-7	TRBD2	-	CASRPGTSGYEQYF	TGCGCCAGCAGACCCGGGACTAGCGGTTACGAGCAGTACTTC
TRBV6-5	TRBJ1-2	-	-	CASSHSGPQLF	TGTGCCAGCAGTCACAGCGGCCCACAACTCTTC
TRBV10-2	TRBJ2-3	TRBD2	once	CASRTSRITDTQYF	TGCGCCAGCAGGACTAGCAGAATCACAGATACGCAGTATTTT
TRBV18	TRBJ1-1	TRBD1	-	CASSLGTGDTEAFF	TGTGCCAGCTCATTAGGGACAGGGGACACTGAAGCTTTCTTT
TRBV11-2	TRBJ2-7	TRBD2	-	CASSLGGTSYEQYF	TGTGCCAGCAGCTTAGGTGGGACTAGCTACGAGCAGTACTTC
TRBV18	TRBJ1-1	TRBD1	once	CASSSLGIGTGDTEAFF	TGTGCCAGCTCCTCCCTAGGAATCGGGACAGGGGACACTGAAGCTTTCTTT
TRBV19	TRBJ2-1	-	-	CASSIGDGPPYNEQFF	TGTGCCAGTAGTATAGGTGACGGGCCTCCCTACAATGAGCAGTTCTTC
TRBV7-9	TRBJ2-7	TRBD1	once	CASSVRQGPTYEQYF	TGTGCCAGCAGCGTAAGACAGGGACCTACCTACGAGCAGTACTTC
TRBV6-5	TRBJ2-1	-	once	CASSYSRVQQFF	TGTGCCAGCAGTTACTCGAGAGTACAGCAGTTCTTC
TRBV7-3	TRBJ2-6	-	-	CASSLGQASHGANVLTF	TGTGCCAGCAGCTTGGGGCAGGCCTCCCATGGGGCCAACGTCCTGACTTTC
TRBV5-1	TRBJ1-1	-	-	CASSSGLRNTEAFF	TGCGCCAGCAGCTCCGGACTGAGGAACACTGAAGCTTTCTTT
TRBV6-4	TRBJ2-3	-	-	CASSDPSLTDTQYF	TGTGCCAGCAGTGACCCGTCCCTCACAGATACGCAGTATTTT
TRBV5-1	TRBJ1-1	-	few	CASSYPGRNTEAFF	TGCGCCAGCAGCTACCCAGGGAGGAACACTGAAGCTTTCTTT
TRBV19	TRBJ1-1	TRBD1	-	CASRARGTEAFF	TGTGCCAGTAGAGCCAGGGGGACTGAAGCTTTCTTT
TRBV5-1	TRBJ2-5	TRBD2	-	CASSLDSGTSGKETQYF	TGCGCCAGCAGCTTGGACTCAGGGACTAGCGGGAAAGAGACCCAGTACTTC
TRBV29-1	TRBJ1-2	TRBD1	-	CSVNRGDYGYTF	TGCAGCGTGAACAGGGGGGACTATGGCTACACCTTC
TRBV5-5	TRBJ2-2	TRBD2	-	CASSLDGTSGIRELFF	TGTGCCAGCAGCTTGGATGGGACTAGCGGGATCCGGGAGCTGTTTTTT
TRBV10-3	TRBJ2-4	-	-	CAISEEGALAKNIQYF	TGTGCCATCAGTGAGGAGGGCGCCCTAGCCAAAAACATTCAGTACTTC
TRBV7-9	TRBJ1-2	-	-	CASSFAGVLANYGYTF	TGTGCCAGCAGCTTTGCAGGCGTATTAGCTAACTATGGCTACACCTTC
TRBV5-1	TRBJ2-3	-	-	CASSLVSTTDTQYF	TGCGCCAGCAGCTTGGTAAGCACCACAGATACGCAGTATTTT
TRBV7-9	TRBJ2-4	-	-	CASSGVRVAKNIQYF	TGTGCCAGCAGCGGGGTCAGGGTAGCCAAAAACATTCAGTACTTC
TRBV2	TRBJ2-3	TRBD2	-	CASSVLTSGGRSGWDSTDTQYF	TGTGCCAGCAGTGTACTCACTAGCGGGGGGAGGTCGGGTTGGGATAGCACAGATACGCAGTATTTT
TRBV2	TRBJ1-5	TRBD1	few	CASSTQGVQQPQHF	TGTGCCAGCAGTACTCAGGGGGTACAGCAGCCCCAGCATTTT
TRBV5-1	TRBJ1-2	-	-	CASSLGEQDFTF	TGCGCCAGCAGCCTGGGGGAACAGGACTTCACCTTC
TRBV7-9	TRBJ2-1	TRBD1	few	CASSRTGGPYNEQFF	TGTGCCAGCAGCCGGACAGGAGGCCCCTACAATGAGCAGTTCTTC
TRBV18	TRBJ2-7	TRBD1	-	CASSPQDRGRSEQYF	TGTGCCAGCTCACCCCAAGACAGGGGGCGAAGCGAGCAGTACTTC
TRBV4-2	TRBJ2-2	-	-	CASSQEGAGVSGELFF	TGTGCCAGCAGCCAAGAAGGAGCAGGGGTGTCCGGGGAGCTGTTTTTT
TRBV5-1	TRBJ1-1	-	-	CASSPLSSRMNTEAFF	TGCGCCAGCAGCCCCCTAAGCTCACGGATGAACACTGAAGCTTTCTTT
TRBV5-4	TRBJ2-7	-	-	CASSLGDGGYEQYF	TGTGCCAGCAGCTTGGGCGACGGCGGCTACGAGCAGTACTTC
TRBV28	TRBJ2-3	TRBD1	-	CASMWCRGHDSQAGYGNTQYF	TGTGCCAGCATGTGGTGCAGGGGGCATGACTCGCAGGCCGGGTATGGAAATACGCAGTATTTT
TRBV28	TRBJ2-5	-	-	CASSSQGSETQYF	TGTGCCAGCAGCAGTCAGGGTTCGGAGACCCAGTACTTC
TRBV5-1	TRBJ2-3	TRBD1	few	CASRQGAGTDTQYF	TGCGCCAGCAGACAGGGGGCGGGCACAGATACGCAGTATTTT
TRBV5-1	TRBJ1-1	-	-	CASSPFGGDTEAFF	TGCGCCAGCAGCCCGTTTGGCGGGGACACTGAAGCTTTCTTT
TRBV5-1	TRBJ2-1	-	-	CASSFLTSSNEQFF	TGCGCCAGCAGCTTCCTAACTAGCTCCAATGAGCAGTTCTTC
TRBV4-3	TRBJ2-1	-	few	CASSQRGGEEQFF	TGCGCCAGCAGCCAGAGGGGGGGTGAGGAGCAGTTCTTC
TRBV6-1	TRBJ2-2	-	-	CASSEEGGSNTGELFF	TGTGCCAGCAGTGAAGAGGGGGGGTCGAACACCGGGGAGCTGTTTTTT
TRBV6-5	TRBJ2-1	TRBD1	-	CASKLGQSGGEQFF	TGTGCCAGCAAATTGGGACAGTCCGGCGGTGAGCAGTTCTTC
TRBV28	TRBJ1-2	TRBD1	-	CASSLLQGAGFYGYTF	TGTGCCAGCAGTTTATTGCAGGGGGCCGGTTTCTATGGCTACACCTTC
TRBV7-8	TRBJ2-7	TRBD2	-	CASTWTSGSYEQYF	TGTGCCAGCACCTGGACTAGCGGGAGCTACGAGCAGTACTTC
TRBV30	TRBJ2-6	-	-	CACPPTAGANVLTF	TGTGCCTGCCCTCCGACTGCTGGGGCCAACGTCCTGACTTTC
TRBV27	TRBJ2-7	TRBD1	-	CASTGDRGFGEQYF	TGTGCCAGCACCGGCGACAGGGGGTTCGGCGAGCAGTACTTC
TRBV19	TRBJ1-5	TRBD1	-	CASTGTGGGQPQHF	TGTGCCAGTACCGGGACAGGGGGCGGTCAGCCCCAGCATTTT